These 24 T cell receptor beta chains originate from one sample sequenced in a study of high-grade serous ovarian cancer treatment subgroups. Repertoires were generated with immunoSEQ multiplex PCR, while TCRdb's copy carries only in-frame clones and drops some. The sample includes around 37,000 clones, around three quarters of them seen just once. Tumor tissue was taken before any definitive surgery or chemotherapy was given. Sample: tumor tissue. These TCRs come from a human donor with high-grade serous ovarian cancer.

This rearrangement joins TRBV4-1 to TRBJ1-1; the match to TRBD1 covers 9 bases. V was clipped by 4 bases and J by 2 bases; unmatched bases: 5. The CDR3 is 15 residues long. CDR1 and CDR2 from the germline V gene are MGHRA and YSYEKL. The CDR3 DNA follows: TGCGCCAGCAGCCGGACAGGGGCCACTAACACTGAAGCTTTCTTT. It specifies CASSRTGATNTEAFF.

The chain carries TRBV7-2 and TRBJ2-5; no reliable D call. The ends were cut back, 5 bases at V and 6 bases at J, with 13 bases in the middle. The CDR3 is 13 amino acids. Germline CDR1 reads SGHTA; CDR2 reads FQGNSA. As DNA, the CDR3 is TGTGCCAGCAGCCTTCCGGAAGTACAGACCCAGTACTTC. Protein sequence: CASSLPEVQTQYF.

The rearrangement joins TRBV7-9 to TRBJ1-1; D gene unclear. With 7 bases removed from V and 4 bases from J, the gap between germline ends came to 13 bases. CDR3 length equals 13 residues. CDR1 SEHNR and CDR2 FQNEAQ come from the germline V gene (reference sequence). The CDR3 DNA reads TGTGCCAGCACCAAACGAGAGGCCACTGAAGCTTTCTTT. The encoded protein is CASTKREATEAFF.

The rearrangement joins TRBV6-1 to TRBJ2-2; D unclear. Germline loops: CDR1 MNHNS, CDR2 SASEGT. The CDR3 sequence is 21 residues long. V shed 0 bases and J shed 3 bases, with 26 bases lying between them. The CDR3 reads CASSEALYPLWSTLYTGELFF. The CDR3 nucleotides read TGTGCCAGCAGTGAAGCGCTTTATCCGCTCTGGTCCACCCTTTACACCGGGGAGCTGTTTTTT.

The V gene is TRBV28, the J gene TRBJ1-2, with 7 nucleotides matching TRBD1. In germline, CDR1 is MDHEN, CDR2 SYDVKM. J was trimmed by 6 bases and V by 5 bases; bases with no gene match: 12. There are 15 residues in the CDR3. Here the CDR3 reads CASSPGPTGVDGYTF. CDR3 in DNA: TGTGCCAGCAGTCCCGGACCAACAGGGGTGGATGGCTACACCTTC.

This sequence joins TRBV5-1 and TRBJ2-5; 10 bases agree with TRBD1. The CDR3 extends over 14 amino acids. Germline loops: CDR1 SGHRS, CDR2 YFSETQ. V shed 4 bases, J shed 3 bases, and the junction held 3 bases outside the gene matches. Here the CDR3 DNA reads TGCGCCAGCAGCCGACAGGGGGCGGAAGAGACCCAGTACTTC. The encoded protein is CASSRQGAEETQYF.

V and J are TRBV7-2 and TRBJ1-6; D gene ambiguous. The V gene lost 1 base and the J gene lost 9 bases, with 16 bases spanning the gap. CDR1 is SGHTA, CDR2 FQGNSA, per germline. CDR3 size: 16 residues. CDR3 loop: CASSLGEGSSLSPLHF. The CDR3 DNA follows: TGTGCCAGCAGCTTAGGCGAAGGGTCCTCCCTTTCACCCCTCCACTTT.

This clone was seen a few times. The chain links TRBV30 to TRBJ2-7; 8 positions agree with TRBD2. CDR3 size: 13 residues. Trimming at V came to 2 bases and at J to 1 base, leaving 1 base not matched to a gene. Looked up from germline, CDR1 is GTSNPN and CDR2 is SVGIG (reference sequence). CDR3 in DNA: TGTGCCTGGAGTATAGCGGGATCCTACGAGCAGTACTTC. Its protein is CAWSIAGSYEQYF.

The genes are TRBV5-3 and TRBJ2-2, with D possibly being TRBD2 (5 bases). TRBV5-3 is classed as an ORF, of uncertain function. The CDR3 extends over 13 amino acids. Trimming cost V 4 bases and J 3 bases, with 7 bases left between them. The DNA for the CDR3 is TGTGCCAGAAGCAAGGGAGACACCGGGGAGCTGTTTTTT. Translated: CARSKGDTGELFF.

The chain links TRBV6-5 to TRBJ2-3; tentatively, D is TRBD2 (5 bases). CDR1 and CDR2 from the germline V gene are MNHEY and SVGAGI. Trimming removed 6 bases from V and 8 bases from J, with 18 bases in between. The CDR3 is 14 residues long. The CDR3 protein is CASRSGFAGITQYF. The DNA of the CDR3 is TGTGCCAGCAGAAGCGGATTCGCCGGTATTACGCAGTATTTT.

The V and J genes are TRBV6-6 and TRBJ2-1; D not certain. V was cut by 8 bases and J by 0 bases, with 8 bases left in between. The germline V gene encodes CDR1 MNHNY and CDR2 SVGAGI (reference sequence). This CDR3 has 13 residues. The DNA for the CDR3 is TGTGCCAGCCAGGATAGCTCCTACAATGAGCAGTTCTTC. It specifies CASQDSSYNEQFF.

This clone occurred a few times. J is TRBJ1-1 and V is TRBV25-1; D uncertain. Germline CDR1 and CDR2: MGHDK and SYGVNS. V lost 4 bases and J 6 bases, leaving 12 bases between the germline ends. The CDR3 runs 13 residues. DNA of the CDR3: TGTGCCAGCAGTGTTGACACTCGGCCTGAAGCTTTCTTT. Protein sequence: CASSVDTRPEAFF.

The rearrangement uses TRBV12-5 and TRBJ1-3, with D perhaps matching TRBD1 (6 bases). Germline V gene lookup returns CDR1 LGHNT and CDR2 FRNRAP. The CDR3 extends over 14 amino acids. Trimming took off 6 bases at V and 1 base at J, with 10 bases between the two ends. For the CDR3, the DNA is TGTGCTAGTGGCCGGGACACTTCTGGAAACACCATATATTTT. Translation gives CASGRDTSGNTIYF. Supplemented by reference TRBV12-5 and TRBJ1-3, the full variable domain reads DARVTQTPRHKVTEMGQEVTMRCQPILGHNTVFWYRQTMMQGLELLAYFRNRAPLDDSGMPKDRFSAEMPDATLATLKIQPSEPRDSAVYFCASGRDTSGNTIYFGEGSWLTVV.

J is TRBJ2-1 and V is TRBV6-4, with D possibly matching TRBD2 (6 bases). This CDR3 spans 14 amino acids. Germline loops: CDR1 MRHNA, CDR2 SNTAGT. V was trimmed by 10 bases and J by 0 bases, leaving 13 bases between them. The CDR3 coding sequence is TGTGCCATAAAAGGAGGGAGCTCCTACAATGAGCAGTTCTTC. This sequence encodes CAIKGGSSYNEQFF.

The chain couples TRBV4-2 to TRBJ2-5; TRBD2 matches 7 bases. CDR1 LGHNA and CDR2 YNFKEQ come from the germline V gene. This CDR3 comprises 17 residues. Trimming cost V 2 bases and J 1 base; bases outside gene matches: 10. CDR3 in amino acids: CASSQKRTREVQETQYF. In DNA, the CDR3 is TGTGCCAGCAGCCAAAAGAGGACTAGAGAAGTCCAAGAGACCCAGTACTTC.

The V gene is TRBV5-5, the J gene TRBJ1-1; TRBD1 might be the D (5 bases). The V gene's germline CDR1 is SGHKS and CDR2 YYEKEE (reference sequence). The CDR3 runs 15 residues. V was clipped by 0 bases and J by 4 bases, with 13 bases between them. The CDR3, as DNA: TGTGCCAGCAGCTTGGGGGACCGGGGGAGCACTGAAGCTTTCTTT. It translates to CASSLGDRGSTEAFF.

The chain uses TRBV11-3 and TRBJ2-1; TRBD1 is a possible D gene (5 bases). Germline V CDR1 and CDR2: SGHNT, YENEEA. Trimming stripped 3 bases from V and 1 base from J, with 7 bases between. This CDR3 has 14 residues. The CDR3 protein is CASSFQGSYNEQFF. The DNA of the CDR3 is TGTGCCAGCAGCTTCCAGGGTTCCTACAATGAGCAGTTCTTC.

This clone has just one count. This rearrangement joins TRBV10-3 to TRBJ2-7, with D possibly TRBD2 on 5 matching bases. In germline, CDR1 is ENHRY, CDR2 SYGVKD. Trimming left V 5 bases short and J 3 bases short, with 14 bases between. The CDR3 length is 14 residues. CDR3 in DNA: TGTGCCATCAGTCCCCCAGGAGGCCACTACGAGCAGTACTTC. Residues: CAISPPGGHYEQYF.

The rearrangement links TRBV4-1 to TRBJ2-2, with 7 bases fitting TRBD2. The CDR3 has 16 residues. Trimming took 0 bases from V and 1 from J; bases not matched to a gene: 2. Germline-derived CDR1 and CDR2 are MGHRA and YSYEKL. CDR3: CASSQDGGRNTGELFF. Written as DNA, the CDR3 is TGCGCCAGCAGCCAAGATGGCGGGAGGAACACCGGGGAGCTGTTTTTT.

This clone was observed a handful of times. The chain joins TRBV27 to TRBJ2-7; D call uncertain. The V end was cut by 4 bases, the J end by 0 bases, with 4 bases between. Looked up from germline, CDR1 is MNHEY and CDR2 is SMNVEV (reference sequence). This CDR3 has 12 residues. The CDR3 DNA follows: TGTGCCAGCAGTTCCACCTCCTACGAGCAGTACTTC. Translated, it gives CASSSTSYEQYF.

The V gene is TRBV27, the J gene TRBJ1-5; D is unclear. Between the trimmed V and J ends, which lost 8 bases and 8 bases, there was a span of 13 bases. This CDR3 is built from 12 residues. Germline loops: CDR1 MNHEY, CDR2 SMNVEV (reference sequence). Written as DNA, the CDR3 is TGTGCCAGCGGCAAGGAGGGTAAGCCCCAGCATTTT. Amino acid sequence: CASGKEGKPQHF.

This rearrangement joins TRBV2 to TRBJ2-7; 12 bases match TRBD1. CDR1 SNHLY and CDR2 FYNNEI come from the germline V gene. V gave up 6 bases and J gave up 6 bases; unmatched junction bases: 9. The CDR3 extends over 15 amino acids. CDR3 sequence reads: CASSRRGQGASEQYF. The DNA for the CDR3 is TGTGCCAGCAGCCGACGGGGACAGGGGGCAAGCGAGCAGTACTTC.

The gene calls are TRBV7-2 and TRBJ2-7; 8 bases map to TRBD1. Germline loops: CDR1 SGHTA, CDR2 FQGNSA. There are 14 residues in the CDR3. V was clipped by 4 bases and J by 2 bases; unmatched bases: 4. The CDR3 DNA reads TGTGCCAGCAGCTACCGACAGGGGACCTACGAGCAGTACTTC. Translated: CASSYRQGTYEQYF.

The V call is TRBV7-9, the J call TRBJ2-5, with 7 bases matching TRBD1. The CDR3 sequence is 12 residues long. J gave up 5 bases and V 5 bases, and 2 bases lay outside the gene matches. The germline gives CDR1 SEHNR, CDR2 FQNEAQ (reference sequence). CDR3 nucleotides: TGTGCCAGCAGCGTAGGGGGCGAGACCCAGTACTTC. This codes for CASSVGGETQYF.